These 29 T cell receptor beta chains were sequenced from one sample in a study of T cell responses to AZD1222 COVID-19 vaccine. Only in-frame clones appear in the TCRdb table, and some are missing; sequencing was by immunoSEQ multiplex PCR. The sample gives about 78,000 clones, approximately 85% of which show up once; approximately 4.7% is in the top ten. This sample comprised peripheral blood, obtained on day 0 of MenACWY control vaccination. The receptors here all came from an adult in good health.

The chain has TRBV11-3 and TRBJ1-5, with D possibly TRBD1 on 6 matching bases. The germline V gene has CDR1 SGHNT and CDR2 YENEEA. V was clipped by 5 bases and J by 2 bases, with 10 bases between them. This CDR3 is built from 14 residues. The CDR3 nucleotides are TGTGCCAGCAGCCAACAGGGAGGCAATCAGCCCCAGCATTTT. Its translation is CASSQQGGNQPQHF.

This clone was recorded a few times. The chain is built from TRBV14 and TRBJ1-1; 7 bases agree with TRBD1. The CDR3 has 13 amino acids. Per the germline V gene, CDR1 is SGHDN and CDR2 is FVKESK. V dropped 4 bases and J dropped 1; count of bases not matched to a gene: 0. The CDR3 spells CASSRQGNTEAFF. For the CDR3, the DNA is TGTGCCAGCAGCCGACAGGGGAACACTGAAGCTTTCTTT. Filled out from reference TRBV14 and TRBJ1-1, the complete variable domain reads EAGVTQFPSHSVIEKGQTVTLRCDPISGHDNLYWYRRVMGKEIKFLLHFVKESKQDESGMPNNRFLAERTGGTYSTLKVQPAELEDSGVYFCASSRQGNTEAFFGQGTRLTVV.

By frequency in the sample, this clone is medium-sized. This sequence joins TRBV9 and TRBJ1-2, with D possibly matching TRBD1 (6 bases). The CDR3 has 14 residues. Germline CDR1 reads SGDLS; CDR2 reads YYNGEE. V lost 3 bases to trimming and J lost 6 bases, with 15 bases between them. CDR3 sequence: CASSGSQGINGYTF. The CDR3 DNA sequence: TGTGCCAGCAGCGGATCACAGGGAATTAATGGCTACACCTTC.

The chain employs TRBV18 and TRBJ1-1; D might be TRBD1 (6 bases). Germline V gene data show CDR1 as KGHSH and CDR2 as LQKENI. The CDR3 runs 14 residues. Trimming left V 3 bases short and J 6 bases short, with 14 bases between. The CDR3, as DNA: TGTGCCAGCTCACCCTTGACCGCAGGGGCTGAAGCTTTCTTT. It encodes CASSPLTAGAEAFF.

Only a few counts were recorded for this clone. As DNA, the CDR3 is TGCGCCAGCAGCTTCGATGAGGGGACGGGCTACACCTTC. Translated, it gives CASSFDEGTGYTF. This chain links TRBV5-1 with TRBJ1-2; tentatively, D is TRBD1 (5 bases). This CDR3 spans 13 amino acids. Trimming stripped 2 bases from V and 8 bases from J, with 13 bases between. The germline gives CDR1 SGHRS, CDR2 YFSETQ.

The chain couples TRBV6-5 to TRBJ1-2, with D possibly being TRBD1 (5 bases). The germline V gene has CDR1 MNHEY and CDR2 SVGAGI. V was cut by 2 bases and J by 3 bases, with 16 bases left in between. CDR3 length equals 16 residues. In DNA, the CDR3 is TGTGCCAGCAGTTACCCCGGGGGAGGGGAGCACTATGGCTACACCTTC. This gives the protein CASSYPGGGEHYGYTF.

The chain carries TRBV7-2 and TRBJ2-1, with TRBD2 identical over 12 bases. J gave up 12 bases and V 5 bases, and 17 bases lay outside the gene matches. The germline gives CDR1 SGHTA, CDR2 FQGNSA. There are 17 residues in the CDR3. The CDR3 loop reads CASSPPLAGGLGGRQFF. The CDR3 region has the DNA TGTGCCAGCAGCCCACCACTAGCGGGGGGCCTCGGGGGTCGGCAGTTCTTC.

The rearrangement links TRBV5-4 to TRBJ1-2; D not resolved. The CDR3 is made up of 16 amino acids. The germline gives CDR1 SGHNT, CDR2 YYREEE (reference sequence). V lost 0 bases and J lost 0, with 12 bases in between. CDR3 in amino acids: CASSLGGANSNYGYTF. The DNA for the CDR3 is TGTGCCAGCAGCTTGGGGGGAGCGAACTCTAACTATGGCTACACCTTC.

J is TRBJ1-1 and V is TRBV4-3; D call uncertain. The CDR3 is made up of 14 amino acids. Trimming took off 2 bases at V and 4 bases at J, with 11 bases between the two ends. From germline, CDR1 is LGHNA and CDR2 YSLEER. CDR3 region: CASSQSTLSTEAFF. The DNA for the CDR3 is TGCGCCAGCAGCCAAAGCACTCTAAGCACTGAAGCTTTCTTT.

The chain joins TRBV7-2 to TRBJ2-7, with D unresolved. In germline, CDR1 is SGHTA, CDR2 FQGNSA. V was cut by 1 base and J by 4 bases, with 14 bases left in between. The length of the CDR3 is 15 residues. The CDR3 DNA follows: TGTGCCAGCAGCTTAGGGCCAGGAGAAGCGTACGAGCAGTACTTC. This gives the protein CASSLGPGEAYEQYF. The full variable domain, rest sourced from reference TRBV7-2 and TRBJ2-7, is GAGVSQSPSNKVTEKGKDVELRCDPISGHTALYWYRQSLGQGLEFLIYFQGNSAPDKSGLPSDRFSAERTGGSVSTLTIQRTQQEDSAVYLCASSLGPGEAYEQYFGPGTRLTVT.

Turning to this clone: The junction does not match germline at one end; this may be a read error. In the same sample, other DNA sequences code for this CDR3. The chain links TRBV2 to TRBJ2-1; TRBD1 matches at 8 bases. Looked up from germline, CDR1 is SNHLY and CDR2 is FYNNEI. The CDR3 runs 16 residues. CDR3: CASSEGQGAPYNEQFF. The DNA of the CDR3 is TGTGCTAGCAGTGAAGGGCAGGGGGCCCCATACAATGAGCAGTTCTTC.

The V gene is TRBV11-2, the J gene TRBJ1-1; TRBD1 matches at 10 bases. The CDR3 covers 17 residues. In germline, CDR1 is SGHAT, CDR2 FQNNGV. V was clipped by 0 bases and J by 10 bases; unmatched bases: 14. CDR3 residues: CASSLEALGQGERRAFF. CDR3 sequence (DNA): TGTGCCAGCAGCTTAGAGGCGTTAGGACAGGGGGAACGTAGAGCTTTCTTT.

The V call is TRBV5-1, the J call TRBJ2-7; possibly TRBD1 for D (5 bases). The CDR3 sequence is 13 residues long. Trimming pared 4 bases from V and 7 bases from J, leaving 15 bases between. Germline CDR1 SGHRS, CDR2 YFSETQ. CDR3 DNA sequence: TGCGCCAGCAGCCCGGATTTGGGGCTGGAGCAGTACTTC. Encoded protein: CASSPDLGLEQYF.

The rearrangement links TRBV11-2 to TRBJ2-1; TRBD2 matches at 12 bases. The CDR3 is 16 amino acids. Germline V gene data show CDR1 as SGHAT and CDR2 as FQNNGV. J lost 4 bases, V lost 4 bases, and 5 bases had no gene match. The chain's CDR3 is CASSSKLAGGYNEQFF. The CDR3, as DNA: TGTGCCAGCAGCTCCAAACTAGCGGGGGGATACAATGAGCAGTTCTTC.

This clone has a single count. The J gene is TRBJ1-1, the V gene TRBV7-3, with D uncertain. Trimming took 2 bases from V and 2 from J, leaving 12 bases between them. Looked up from germline, CDR1 is SGHTA and CDR2 is FQGTGA. The CDR3 is made up of 15 amino acids. The DNA of the CDR3 is TGTGCCAGCAGCTTAGGTGGACTACCCAACACTGAAGCTTTCTTT. It encodes CASSLGGLPNTEAFF.

The chain has TRBV6-5 and TRBJ2-3; D may be TRBD2 (5 bases). CDR1 and CDR2 (germline): MNHEY, SVGAGI. The V end was cut by 6 bases, the J end by 8 bases, with 15 bases between. The CDR3 is made up of 13 amino acids. CDR3 region: CASSPAAAGTQYF. The CDR3 DNA is TGTGCCAGCAGCCCCGCGGCTGCGGGTACGCAGTATTTT.

This clone is a singleton in its sample. The genes are TRBV7-3 and TRBJ1-6; 10 nucleotides align to TRBD1. The V and J ends lost 5 bases and 4 bases, in that order; junction bases with no gene match: 14. Germline-derived CDR1 and CDR2 are SGHTA and FQGTGA. The CDR3 is 19 residues long. Here the CDR3 reads CASSEVAKDRGNYNSPLHF. The CDR3 region has the DNA TGTGCCAGCAGCGAGGTAGCCAAGGACAGGGGGAATTATAATTCACCCCTCCACTTT.

This CDR3 is CASSEGGAGKNIQYF. For the CDR3, the DNA is TGTGCCAGCTCGGAAGGGGGGGCGGGCAAAAACATTCAGTACTTC. The V call is TRBV25-1, the J call TRBJ2-4; weak D call: TRBD2 (7 bases). V dropped 8 bases and J dropped 3 bases, with 17 bases sitting between them. From germline, CDR1 is MGHDK and CDR2 SYGVNS. There are 15 residues in the CDR3.

This chain links TRBV18 with TRBJ1-1; 8 nucleotides line up with TRBD1. V lost 3 bases, J lost 4 bases, and 7 bases stayed unmatched. Germline CDR1 is KGHSH and CDR2 is LQKENI. CDR3 length: 15 residues. For the CDR3, the DNA is TGTGCCAGCTCACCGGACAGGGCAAGGGGCACTGAAGCTTTCTTT. It is translated as CASSPDRARGTEAFF. Drawing the rest from reference TRBV18 and TRBJ1-1, the complete variable domain is NAGVMQNPRHLVRRRGQEARLRCSPMKGHSHVYWYRQLPEEGLKFMVYLQKENIIDESGMPKERFSAEFPKEGPSILRIQQVVRGDSAAYFCASSPDRARGTEAFFGQGTRLTVV.

This clone was seen a few times. Other DNA sequences in the same sample also yield this CDR3. This sequence joins TRBV5-1 and TRBJ1-1; D possibly corresponds to TRBD1 (5 bases). Trimming removed 3 bases from V and 1 base from J, with 7 bases in between. The CDR3 length is 13 residues. CDR1 and CDR2 (germline): SGHRS, YFSETQ. The CDR3 here is CASSSTGNTEAFF. In DNA form, the CDR3 reads TGCGCCAGCAGCTCTACAGGGAACACTGAAGCTTTCTTT.

This sequence joins TRBV18 and TRBJ1-2; D is undetermined. The germline CDR1 and CDR2 sequences are KGHSH and LQKENI. The V end was cut by 0 bases, the J end by 0 bases, with 11 bases between. The CDR3 totals 16 residues. The CDR3 bases are TGTGCCAGCTCACCACCATCTGTCAGGTCTAACTATGGCTACACCTTC. As protein: CASSPPSVRSNYGYTF.

This clone was found a few times. CDR3: CASSEGYTNEKLFF. CDR3 coding DNA: TGTGCCAGCAGTGAGGGGTATACTAATGAAAAACTGTTTTTT. The genes are TRBV6-1 and TRBJ1-4, with D unclear. The germline gives CDR1 MNHNS, CDR2 SASEGT. The CDR3 spans 14 residues. Between the trimmed V and J ends, which lost 3 bases and 2 bases, there was a span of 7 bases.

This clone was observed once. J is TRBJ1-2 and V is TRBV4-2; possible D gene TRBD1, 5 bases. The germline V and J ends were trimmed by 0 bases and 2 bases, with 7 bases remaining between them. Germline CDR1 LGHNA, CDR2 YNFKEQ. This CDR3 contains 14 residues. CDR3 residues: CASSQDWGNYGYTF. CDR3 bases: TGTGCCAGCAGCCAAGATTGGGGGAACTATGGCTACACCTTC.

V gene TRBV6-5 combines with J gene TRBJ2-7; D remains ambiguous. Trimming removed 6 bases from V and 6 bases from J, with 9 bases in between. CDR1 is MNHEY, CDR2 SVGAGI, per germline. The CDR3 has 11 amino acids. CDR3 DNA sequence: TGTGCCAGCAGGGACCAGTCCGAGCAGTACTTC. Translating it yields CASRDQSEQYF.

CDR3 in DNA: TGTGCCTGGAGTGTACCAAAAGGGCATAATTCACCCCTCCACTTT. This sequence encodes CAWSVPKGHNSPLHF. The chain joins TRBV30 to TRBJ1-6; D is undetermined. Trimming removed 0 bases at V and 5 bases at J, with 11 bases between. This CDR3 has 15 amino acids. Germline loops: CDR1 GTSNPN, CDR2 SVGIG (reference sequence). The whole variable domain, filled in from reference TRBV30 and TRBJ1-6, reads SQTIHQWPATLVQPVGSPLSLECTVEGTSNPNLYWYRQAAGRGLQLLFYSVGIGQISSEVPQNLSASRPQDRQFILSSKKLLLSDSGFYLCAWSVPKGHNSPLHFGNGTRLTVT.

This clone is judged medium-sized. The CDR3 DNA follows: TGTGCCAGCAGCTCCGGGATGGGGCATGAGCAGTTCTTC. Translating gives CASSSGMGHEQFF. The chain carries TRBV11-3 and TRBJ2-1, with D perhaps TRBD1 or TRBD2 (5 bases each). V lost 4 bases and J 8 bases, leaving 12 bases between the germline ends. The CDR3 runs to 13 residues. CDR1 SGHNT and CDR2 YENEEA come from the germline V gene.

The chain links TRBV7-9 to TRBJ1-6; D ambiguous. In germline, CDR1 is SEHNR, CDR2 FQNEAQ (reference sequence). The CDR3 consists of 11 residues. Trimming took off 4 bases at V and 9 bases at J, with 4 bases between the two ends. The chain's CDR3 is CASSSISPLHF. DNA of the CDR3: TGTGCCAGCAGCTCTATTTCACCCCTCCACTTT.

This clone was detected only once. This sequence joins TRBV27 and TRBJ1-2, with unresolved D. Germline V gene data show CDR1 as MNHEY and CDR2 as SMNVEV (reference sequence). With 4 bases removed from V and 4 bases from J, the gap between germline ends came to 16 bases. The CDR3 covers 15 residues. For the CDR3, the DNA is TGTGCCAGCAGTTCTTTGCTTGACTCATCCTATGGCTACACCTTC. Amino acids: CASSSLLDSSYGYTF.

This chain's CDR3 is CSVAVDTQYF. Written as DNA, the CDR3 is TGCAGCGTTGCTGTAGATACGCAGTATTTT. The chain couples TRBV29-1 to TRBJ2-3; the D is unclear. There are 10 residues in the CDR3. Germline values: CDR1 SQVTM, CDR2 ANQGSEA. Trimming cost V 4 bases and J 5 bases, with 4 bases left between them.